This TCR beta chain came from a study of cytomegalovirus exposure and HLA in healthy donors listed by TCRdb under 2017. Turning to the overall study: In an earlier analysis of some 610 of the donors, 276 Gb of sequence data and some 120 million unique TCR beta sequences from 150 million to 200 million T cells were reported. The study used immunosequencing to profile the T cell repertoires of 670 or so subjects and linked those repertoires to cytomegalovirus serostatus. In an earlier analysis of roughly 540 of the donors, high-throughput TCR beta sequencing was used to judge whether each TCR beta V gene segment behaved as functional or pseudogenic. In the later analysis, no new phenotypic data were used to find candidate immune exposures; instead, reliance was placed on TCR beta sequences and their occurrence across donors. Of the roughly 400 genotyped donors, 75% to 85% were placed in the genetic ancestry cluster associated with self-reported Caucasian donors. The study aimed to test whether cataloging public T cell receptors could reveal signatures of past pathogen exposure. In addition to the first cohort of hundreds of subjects, a separate validation cohort of about 120 different subjects was used. Donor age, sex, ethnicity and CMV serostatus were collected together with the repertoire data. Genome-wide SNP genotypes for about three fifths of the roughly 670 donors were used in a later genetic analysis, which treated that subset as a discovery cohort. Among roughly 400 genotyped donors of the cohort, an average of about 240,000 unique TCR beta nucleotide sequences were sequenced per donor, roughly 18% of them non-productive. A later analysis re-analyzed previously published TCR beta repertoires from approximately 700 donors and added high-resolution HLA genotyping to study TCR occurrence patterns. Typing coverage varied by locus: roughly 629-630 donors for A, B, C, DRB1 and DQB1; about 520 for DQA1; approximately 570 for DPA1; roughly 450 for DPB1. HLA typing included class I and class II loci at four-digit resolution. All discovery cohort repertoires had been generated on a single sequencing platform. An early release that covered approximately 600 HLA-typed donors contained approximately 300 gigabases of sequencing data and tens of millions of unique TCR sequences. About five DR-DQ haplotypes were treated as single units for association and clustering because of strong linkage in the cohort. High-throughput TCR immunosequencing, statistical association of individual TCRs with disease status, and machine learning were combined to predict cytomegalovirus infection status.

In its sample, this clone was seen once. It has no known antigen specificity. Base qualities were left out, and no much larger clone turns up one base away. The germline V gene encodes CDR1 GTSNPN and CDR2 SVGIG (reference sequence). A distance of 6 bases separates the germline ends of V and J, which lose 0 bases and 0 bases respectively. Taken from cysteine to phenylalanine, the CDR3 has 14 residues. Here the CDR3 DNA is all that survives: 42 bases in frame from base 1. Library creation used the immunoSEQ multiplex PCR assay. For the multiplex PCR, a mixture combining 60 forward primers for TCR Vbeta segments and 13 reverse primers for TCR Jbeta segments was used. The CDR3 region of rearranged TCR beta genes was amplified from genomic DNA with a multiplex PCR assay. The Illumina HiSeq System was used to sequence the amplified TCR beta libraries as 87-base-pair reads. The authors processed their data as follows. Across the 500 to 850 repertoires, a later analysis counted roughly 77 million unique TCR beta chains, 9.5 million to 12 million of which were shared by at least two donors. Raw reads were error-corrected and collapsed into unique sequences with a nearest-neighbor algorithm that merged closely related sequences to remove PCR and sequencing errors. To assign V, D and J gene segments, CDR3 sequences were aligned to IMGT reference sequences. For a sequence to be retained, a match of at least six nucleotides was required to both a V gene segment and a J gene segment. A rearrangement was called productive if the CDR3 had no stop codons and remained in frame with V and J, and every other rearrangement was called non-productive. Following IMGT convention, CDR3 was defined as the stretch from the second conserved V-encoded cysteine up to the conserved J-encoded phenylalanine. In an earlier analysis of around 600 of the donors, sequences lacking an unambiguous match to a single V gene segment were excluded. In an earlier analysis of some 590 of the donors, a V segment was called functional when productive rearrangements were above 56.7%, and segregating when the standard deviation between donors exceeded 5%. To diagnose cytomegalovirus status from the catalog of TCR beta chain sequences, a statistical classification framework was built. In a later analysis, V and J genes were assigned by comparing TCR nucleotide sequences against IMGT/GENE-DB human TR gene sequences. A later analysis assigned CDR3 sequences and most-parsimonious VDJ recombination scenarios with the TCRdist pipeline. In a later analysis, every TCR beta chain was defined by the combination of its CDR3 amino acid sequence and its V-gene family, and reads without a unique V-gene family were dropped. To address suspected cross-contamination and a sequencing artifact, a later analysis removed around 590 highly shared, low-generation-probability nucleotide sequences. In a later analysis, a clonal expansion index was calculated for each public chain from normalized within-repertoire ranks of inferred template counts. In a later analysis, generation probabilities were computed with a VDJ recombination model fitted to out-of-frame rearrangements, and the resulting probabilities were checked against IGoR. In a later analysis, TCR-TCR, TCR-HLA and TCR-CMV co-occurrence was scored with hypergeometric tests, and a repertoire-size bias correction was applied to TCR pairs. A later analysis estimated false discovery rates by permuting HLA or CMV assignments 20 times. In a later analysis, co-occurring TCRs were grouped using DBSCAN, with TCRdist sequence similarity added in when clustering inside HLA-allele-positive subsets. Repertoires with fewer than 30,000 or more than 120,000 public chains, plus five repertoires with anomalous nucleotide sharing, were excluded from co-occurrence clustering. As stored in TCRdb, this immuneACCESS dataset retains in-frame rearrangements with V and J assigned. A fraction of the clones does not appear; measured against another copy, unresolved V genes explain less than half of the discrepancy, and the remainder lacks a known reason. V and J calls and clone size are those listed in that table; D and trimming were worked out from the DNA. This sample gives around 130,000 clones in total; over 70% of them show up just once. Around 1.5% of the sample rests with the top ten.

The cohort was made up of 666 healthy bone marrow donors. At the time of sampling, every cohort member was nominally healthy, though immune exposures that went unrecorded were likely present. The donor tested CMV seronegative and was one of the 352 seronegative cohort members. Each donor provided a peripheral blood sample, and peripheral blood mononuclear cells were used for TCR beta sequencing. Genomic DNA was extracted from the blood cell samples with the Qiagen DNeasy Blood Extraction Kit. Points the paper makes about the study in general: A total of 150 to 200 TCR beta chains were listed by the study as associated with cytomegalovirus. In a later genetic analysis, fewer N-insertions in productive TCRs were reported among donors in an Asian-associated ancestry cluster than the approximately 710-donor mean. Because some donors lacked HLA typing at each locus, the association tests relied only on the typed subset. Strong co-occurrence of HLA alleles, especially DR and DQ, made assigning TCR associations to individual alleles difficult. In a later analysis, several top co-occurrence clusters were reported to appear linked to parvovirus B19, influenza, CMV and Epstein-Barr virus. Cytomegalovirus status was reported to be diagnosed by the classifier with high specificity and sensitivity in both the original and validation cohorts. While some public TCRs were present in many individuals, most TCR sequences turned up only very rarely across donors. Some IMGT-functional V segments, including TRBV6-2 and TRBV6-3, could not be told apart with the 87-base-pair reads, so those segments were excluded. The authors suggested that the approach could potentially be generalized to other disease states and immunological phenotypes. Broadly in line with IMGT annotations, most TCR beta V segments showed up in productive rearrangements about 87% or about 30% of the time in an earlier analysis of around 600 of the donors. The cohort was sequenced for TCR beta chains only, and without alpha or paired-chain data the features that could be detected were limited. A few of the identified cytomegalovirus-associated TCR beta chains were confirmed in vitro to be specific for cytomegalovirus antigens. A later analysis found that TCR association rates varied across HLA loci, with DRB1 alleles showing the most associated TCRs and HLA-C alleles the fewest. Correlated functional status among segregating V segments might reflect linkage disequilibrium, but an unknown experimental factor could not be ruled out. Roughly uniform sequencing depth across donors was assumed in presence/absence analyses, although this assumption may not hold. Most CMV-associated TCR beta chains appeared to be HLA-restricted in a later analysis, and the HLA associations seemed to be driven largely by CMV exposure. Seventeen rarely observed V segments, including chromosome 9 orphons, were excluded from the earlier analysis of approximately 500 of the donors because counts were too low. The sequencing pipeline was judged likely to have produced a cluster of highly shared sequence variants as a technical artifact. For the cohort, immune exposure information was limited to CMV serostatus. In a later analysis, HLA-associated TCR beta chains were found to be more clonally expanded and to have lower generation probabilities than equally common non-associated chains. V-gene and J-gene trimming of TCR beta chains was associated with a missense DCLRE1C variant in a later genetic analysis, and the association was replicated in an independent cohort. A further reported finding was that TCR beta sequences accurately predicted the HLA-A and HLA-B alleles for most subjects in the first cohort. At a false discovery rate of 0.05, a later analysis linked 16,000 or so TCR beta sequences to specific HLA alleles.

The receptor was isolated from a woman under 30 in good health and CMV-seronegative. The sample was PBMCs. Recombination connected TRBV30 to TRBJ2-4, with no reliable assignment of the D segment. For the CDR3, the sequence is CAWSVGGAKNIQYF. In nucleotides, the sequence is TGTGCCTGGAGTGTTGGCGGAGCCAAAAACATTCAGTACTTC.